The next 32 T cell receptor beta chains were all read from a single sample in a study of cytomegalovirus exposure and HLA in healthy donors. Amplification used 60 Vbeta primers and 13 Jbeta primers. Profiling relied on immunoSEQ multiplex PCR, and the TCRdb table lists in-frame clones only, not all of them. The data show more than 150,000 clones, 81% seen once. Sequencing was performed on PBMCs. The receptor set was obtained from a man in his fifties or sixties in good health and CMV-seronegative.

The chain couples TRBV18 to TRBJ2-7; 8 bases line up with TRBD1. The CDR3 covers 17 residues. The V segment lost 6 bases and the J segment 0 bases; nucleotides outside the gene matches: 13. Germline V gene sequence: CDR1 KGHSH, CDR2 LQKENI. The CDR3 DNA follows: TGTGCCAGCTCGCCAGGGACAGGCGAAGGGAGCTCCTACGAGCAGTACTTC. Protein: CASSPGTGEGSSYEQYF.

The gene calls are TRBV28 and TRBJ1-2; TRBD1 matches 11 bases. Germline V gives CDR1 MDHEN, CDR2 SYDVKM. Trimming at V came to 8 bases and at J to 4 bases, leaving 3 bases not matched to a gene. The CDR3 covers 13 residues. CDR3 DNA: TGTGCCAGCGGACAGGGGGCCGCCTATGGCTACACCTTC. Residues: CASGQGAAYGYTF.

The chain has TRBV27 and TRBJ2-1; TRBD1 might be the D (5 bases). Trimming pared 4 bases from V and 0 bases from J, leaving 7 bases between. Germline-derived CDR1 and CDR2 are MNHEY and SMNVEV (reference sequence). The CDR3 is 14 residues long. The CDR3 bases are TGTGCCAGCAGTTCGCAGGGCTCCTACAATGAGCAGTTCTTC. Translation: CASSSQGSYNEQFF.

This chain joins TRBV2 and TRBJ2-7, with 7 bases matching TRBD2. Unmatched junction bases numbered 12, after V lost 8 bases and J lost 2 bases. Germline V gene data show CDR1 as SNHLY and CDR2 as FYNNEI. The CDR3 is 15 residues long. The CDR3 reads CASGKGRLAPYEQYF. The CDR3 nucleotides read TGTGCCAGCGGAAAAGGGAGACTAGCTCCCTACGAGCAGTACTTC.

The J gene is TRBJ1-4, the V gene TRBV27; D not certain. This CDR3 contains 15 residues. Trimming cost V 5 bases and J 9 bases, with 19 bases left between them. Germline V lookup: CDR1 MNHEY, CDR2 SMNVEV (reference sequence). CDR3 nucleotide sequence: TGTGCCAGCAGTCCGACGCGGTTTCCTCGGCAAAAACTGTTTTTT. Translation: CASSPTRFPRQKLFF.

The rearrangement joins TRBV7-9 to TRBJ1-6; tentatively, D is TRBD1 (5 bases). This CDR3 is built from 18 residues. Germline-derived CDR1 and CDR2 are SEHNR and FQNEAQ (reference sequence). Trimming cost V 1 base and J 2 bases, with 15 bases left between them. The CDR3 DNA reads TGTGCCAGCAGCTTAGACCCAGGGTCAGGTCCCTATAATTCACCCCTCCACTTT. Translating gives CASSLDPGSGPYNSPLHF.

This clone came up a few times. The rearrangement joins TRBV6-1 to TRBJ1-1; possible D gene TRBD1, 6 bases. Germline V lookup: CDR1 MNHNS, CDR2 SASEGT. The ends were cut back, 3 bases at V and 1 base at J, with 6 bases in the middle. The CDR3 extends over 13 amino acids. CDR3 coding DNA: TGTGCCAGCAGTGAGACAGGGAACACTGAAGCTTTCTTT. This sequence encodes CASSETGNTEAFF.

J is TRBJ1-6 and V is TRBV9; possibly TRBD1 for D (5 bases). CDR1 and CDR2 (germline): SGDLS, YYNGEE. V lost 3 bases to trimming and J lost 10 bases, with 11 bases between them. The CDR3 length is 13 residues. The CDR3: CASSDTKGSPLHF. DNA of the CDR3: TGTGCCAGCAGCGATACCAAGGGGTCACCCCTCCACTTT. Together with reference TRBV9 and TRBJ1-6, the CDR3 gives the full variable domain: DSGVTQTPKHLITATGQRVTLRCSPRSGDLSVYWYQQSLDQGLQFLIQYYNGEERAKGNILERFSAQQFPDLHSELNLSSLELGDSALYFCASSDTKGSPLHFGNGTRLTVT.

The genes are TRBV7-9 and TRBJ2-1; maybe TRBD2 (6 bases). The CDR3 runs to 18 residues. Germline CDR1 and CDR2: SEHNR and FQNEAQ (reference sequence). The ends were cut back, 5 bases at V and 0 bases at J, with 20 bases in the middle. Written as DNA, the CDR3 is TGTGCCAGCAGCGCCACGGCGAGGGGCGGGGACTCCTACAATGAGCAGTTCTTC. Translation gives CASSATARGGDSYNEQFF.

The chain links TRBV19 to TRBJ1-3; 7 positions match TRBD1. In germline, CDR1 is LNHDA, CDR2 SQIVND (reference sequence). The ends lost 10 bases at V and 4 bases at J; junction bases unmatched: 10. The CDR3 covers 14 residues. In nucleotides, the CDR3 is TGTGCCACCGGGACAGCCGTAGCGGGAAACACCATATATTTT. As protein: CATGTAVAGNTIYF.

DNA for the CDR3: TGTGCCAGCAGCCCAGGCCCCTCTGGGGCCAACGTCCTGACTTTC. Its protein is CASSPGPSGANVLTF. V usage is TRBV7-6 and J usage is TRBJ2-6; D not resolved. The CDR3 runs to 15 residues. V was shortened by 5 bases and J by 0 bases, with 8 bases between the two germline ends. From germline, CDR1 is SGHVS and CDR2 FNYEAQ.

J is TRBJ2-1 and V is TRBV27; a possible D gene is TRBD2 (5 bases). Germline CDR1 is MNHEY and CDR2 is SMNVEV (reference sequence). The V end lost 7 bases, the J end lost 8 bases, and 12 bases lay between the germline ends. CDR3 length equals 12 residues. CDR3 in amino acids: CASTSSWDEQFF. The DNA of the CDR3 is TGTGCCAGCACCTCTAGCTGGGATGAGCAGTTCTTC.

The chain is built from TRBV19 and TRBJ2-1, with D hard to call. Looked up from germline, CDR1 is LNHDA and CDR2 is SQIVND (reference sequence). The CDR3 loop spans 14 amino acids. V dropped 1 base and J dropped 3 bases, with 7 bases sitting between them. CDR3 DNA: TGTGCCAGTAGTATAGGAGTGGTCTACAATGAGCAGTTCTTC. Its protein product is CASSIGVVYNEQFF.

This rearrangement joins TRBV9 to TRBJ1-5; D is undetermined. Trimming removed 4 bases from V and 5 bases from J, with 13 bases in between. Germline lookup yields CDR1 SGDLS and CDR2 YYNGEE. The CDR3 contains 14 residues. The CDR3 bases are TGTGCCAGCAGCCTGGGAGGCGGCTATCAGCCCCAGCATTTT. Its translation is CASSLGGGYQPQHF.

The genes are TRBV5-4 and TRBJ2-1; 7 nucleotides agree with TRBD2. Germline assignment: CDR1 SGHNT and CDR2 YYREEE (reference sequence). The CDR3 is made up of 14 amino acids. Trimming removed 1 base from V and 7 bases from J; junction bases left unmatched: 5. CDR3 bases: TGTGCCAGCAGCTTGAGGGAGGGTACGAATGAGCAGTTCTTC. Protein sequence: CASSLREGTNEQFF.

This clone was seen a few times. V gene TRBV5-1 combines with J gene TRBJ2-2; D call uncertain. In germline, CDR1 is SGHRS, CDR2 YFSETQ. With 2 bases removed from V and 4 bases from J, the gap between germline ends came to 18 bases. This CDR3 region has 17 residues. CDR3 sequence: CASSFRGVTELTGELFF. In nucleotides, the CDR3 is TGCGCCAGCAGCTTTCGAGGTGTGACGGAACTCACCGGGGAGCTGTTTTTT.

About this clone itself: Within the sample, other DNA sequences also encode this same CDR3. The chain combines TRBV5-1 with TRBJ2-7, with 14 positions matching TRBD2. Trimming took 3 bases from V and 4 from J; bases not matched to a gene: 3. The CDR3 loop spans 15 amino acids. Per germline, CDR1 SGHRS and CDR2 YFSETQ. The CDR3 loop is CASSSGTSGGYEQYF. The DNA for the CDR3 is TGCGCCAGCAGCTCCGGGACTAGCGGGGGATACGAGCAGTACTTC.

Only a few counts were recorded for this clone. The chain has TRBV6-5 and TRBJ2-2; TRBD2 aligns across 11 bases. This CDR3 has 16 residues. V trimming: 3 bases; J trimming: 4 bases; junction bases outside the gene matches: 4. The germline V gene has CDR1 MNHEY and CDR2 SVGAGI. This CDR3 is CASSYSGGAFTGELFF. The CDR3 nucleotides are TGTGCCAGCAGTTATAGCGGGGGGGCTTTCACCGGGGAGCTGTTTTTT.

V usage is TRBV5-4 and J usage is TRBJ1-1, with no clear D. V gave up 1 base and J gave up 5 bases, with 15 bases separating them. The CDR3 length is 15 residues. The V gene's germline CDR1 is SGHNT and CDR2 YYREEE (reference sequence). This CDR3 is CASSLYSRTGTEAFF. DNA for the CDR3: TGTGCCAGCAGCTTGTATTCCAGGACGGGGACTGAAGCTTTCTTT.

This clone was picked up a small number of times. Within the sample, other DNA sequences also encode this same CDR3. The genes are TRBV5-6 and TRBJ2-7, with TRBD1 identical over 7 bases. V lost 4 bases to trimming and J lost 7 bases; unmatched junction nucleotides: 5. This CDR3 contains 12 residues. Germline V CDR1 and CDR2: SGHDT, YYEEEE. Here the CDR3 reads CASSLGGGEQYF. CDR3 bases: TGTGCCAGCAGCCTAGGGGGCGGAGAGCAGTACTTC.

The rearrangement joins TRBV5-1 to TRBJ2-5; 10 nucleotides agree with TRBD2. After removal of 4 bases from V and 3 bases from J, the junction contained 9 bases not matched to a gene. CDR1 and CDR2 (germline): SGHRS, YFSETQ. There are 16 residues in the CDR3. The CDR3 reads CASSPGASGGKETQYF. In DNA, the CDR3 is TGCGCCAGCAGCCCCGGGGCTAGCGGGGGTAAAGAGACCCAGTACTTC.

This chain joins TRBV5-1 and TRBJ2-3; 7 bases map to TRBD2. V trimming: 4 bases; J trimming: 2 bases; junction bases outside the gene matches: 10. The CDR3 sequence is 16 residues long. Germline values: CDR1 SGHRS, CDR2 YFSETQ. As DNA, the CDR3 is TGCGCCAGCAGCAATGGTCGCCTAGCGGCCACAGATACGCAGTATTTT. Its protein product is CASSNGRLAATDTQYF.

This chain connects TRBV6-1 to TRBJ2-3, with D possibly matching TRBD1 (6 bases). The germline V gene encodes CDR1 MNHNS and CDR2 SASEGT. V lost 7 bases and J 0 bases, leaving 11 bases between the germline ends. CDR3 length: 14 residues. CDR3 residues: CASMGHPSTDTQYF. CDR3 nucleotide sequence: TGTGCCAGCATGGGACATCCTAGCACAGATACGCAGTATTTT.

V gene TRBV7-2 combines with J gene TRBJ1-3, with D possibly matching TRBD1 (5 bases). Germline assignment: CDR1 SGHTA and CDR2 FQGNSA. This CDR3 is 14 amino acids long. The germline V and J ends were trimmed by 0 bases and 3 bases, with 6 bases remaining between them. CDR3 nucleotide sequence: TGTGCCAGCAGCTTAGCGGGGGGTGGAAACACCATATATTTT. Translation: CASSLAGGGNTIYF.

The V gene is TRBV18, the J gene TRBJ2-5; TRBD2 matches at 14 bases. The J call may be faulty, since TRBJ2-7 better matches the DNA end. Germline CDR1 reads KGHSH; CDR2 reads LQKENI. The CDR3 covers 14 residues. The CDR3 loop reads CASSPGLAGAEQYF. The DNA for the CDR3 is TGTGCCAGCTCACCGGGACTAGCGGGGGCCGAGCAGTACTTC.

V and J are TRBV15 and TRBJ2-1; unclear D gene. The CDR3 totals 15 residues. The V gene's germline CDR1 is LNHNV and CDR2 YYDKDF (reference sequence). Trimming pared 0 bases from V and 10 bases from J, leaving 16 bases between. The CDR3 is CATSRDLTIEWEQFF. CDR3 nucleotides: TGTGCCACCAGCAGAGATCTGACAATAGAATGGGAGCAGTTCTTC.

This clone occurred a few times. This chain connects TRBV7-9 to TRBJ1-4; D is possibly TRBD1 (6 bases). The CDR3 totals 16 residues. The germline V and J ends were trimmed by 2 bases and 5 bases, with 15 bases remaining between them. CDR1 and CDR2 from the germline V gene are SEHNR and FQNEAQ (reference sequence). The DNA of the CDR3 is TGTGCCAGCAGCTTATCCAGTGGGGGCGAGAATGAAAAACTGTTTTTT. Protein product: CASSLSSGGENEKLFF.

The chain carries TRBV6-5 and TRBJ1-1; TRBD1 agrees at 8 bases. CDR1 and CDR2 from the germline V gene are MNHEY and SVGAGI. CDR3 length: 13 residues. The trim removed 5 bases at V and 3 bases at J, leaving 2 bases unmatched. The CDR3 is CASSRGQDTEAFF. CDR3 DNA sequence: TGTGCCAGCAGTCGGGGACAGGACACTGAAGCTTTCTTT.

The chain combines TRBV6-1 with TRBJ2-2, with 7 bases identical to TRBD1. With V trimmed by 10 bases and J by 1 base, 6 bases remained unmatched. This CDR3 is 14 amino acids long. CDR1 and CDR2 (germline): MNHNS, SASEGT. The CDR3 protein is CATRDRRNTGELFF. The CDR3 nucleotides read TGTGCCACCCGGGACAGAAGGAACACCGGGGAGCTGTTTTTT.

This clone has only one observation. The chain has TRBV6-1 and TRBJ2-3, with TRBD2 matching over 10 bases. The CDR3 consists of 15 residues. CDR1 is MNHNS and CDR2 is SASEGT in the germline V gene. With 4 bases clipped from V and 0 bases from J, the junction kept 1 base outside the gene matches. Written as DNA, the CDR3 is TGTGCCAGCAGTGTACTAGCGGGGAGCACAGATACGCAGTATTTT. Protein product: CASSVLAGSTDTQYF.

The V and J genes are TRBV29-1 and TRBJ1-2, with 7 bases aligning to TRBD1. CDR1 is SQVTM, CDR2 ANQGSEA, per germline. Trimming removed 6 bases from V and 3 bases from J; junction bases left unmatched: 4. CDR3 length equals 12 residues. The CDR3 DNA reads as TGCAGCGTGGGTACAGGGGACTATGGCTACACCTTC. Its protein product is CSVGTGDYGYTF.

About this clone: Within the sample, other DNA sequences also encode this same CDR3. V is TRBV5-1 and J is TRBJ2-5, with D maybe TRBD2 (6 bases). V lost 1 base to trimming and J lost 2 bases, with 9 bases between them. The germline V gene has CDR1 SGHRS and CDR2 YFSETQ. The CDR3 covers 14 residues. CDR3 DNA: TGCGCCAGCAGCTTGAGCGGGTATCAAGAGACCCAGTACTTC. Translation: CASSLSGYQETQYF.